The 3 T cell receptor beta chains presented below share a single source sample, sequenced in a study of T cell responses to AZD1222 COVID-19 vaccine. Assay: immunoSEQ multiplex PCR; the TCRdb copy retains only in-frame clones and omits some. Of 90,000 to 120,000 clones listed, about 88% are singletons. This specimen was peripheral blood, taken on day 0 of AZD1222 vaccination. These receptor sequences come from an adult in good health.

The CDR3 nucleotides are TGTGCCACCGGTCCACAGGGGGCTGAGCAGTTCTTC. It yields the protein CATGPQGAEQFF. V is TRBV28 and J is TRBJ2-1, with 9 bases matching TRBD1. This CDR3 region has 12 residues. Germline CDR1 is MDHEN and CDR2 is SYDVKM. V dropped 10 bases and J dropped 9; count of bases not matched to a gene: 7.

This chain joins TRBV10-2 and TRBJ1-5; D remains unclear. CDR1 and CDR2 from the germline V gene are WSHSY and SAAADI. The CDR3 covers 14 residues. The V gene lost 4 bases and the J gene lost 0 bases, with 7 bases spanning the gap. The CDR3 reads CASSGDNSNQPQHF. The CDR3, as DNA: TGCGCCAGCAGTGGCGATAATAGCAATCAGCCCCAGCATTTT.

The gene calls are TRBV10-2 and TRBJ2-5, with TRBD1 identical over 7 bases. The CDR3 totals 15 residues. Per germline, CDR1 WSHSY and CDR2 SAAADI. J gave up 3 bases and V 6 bases, and 10 bases lay outside the gene matches. The CDR3 DNA follows: TGCGCCAGCAGCCACCCAGGACAGGAGAAAGAGACCCAGTACTTC. Its protein is CASSHPGQEKETQYF.